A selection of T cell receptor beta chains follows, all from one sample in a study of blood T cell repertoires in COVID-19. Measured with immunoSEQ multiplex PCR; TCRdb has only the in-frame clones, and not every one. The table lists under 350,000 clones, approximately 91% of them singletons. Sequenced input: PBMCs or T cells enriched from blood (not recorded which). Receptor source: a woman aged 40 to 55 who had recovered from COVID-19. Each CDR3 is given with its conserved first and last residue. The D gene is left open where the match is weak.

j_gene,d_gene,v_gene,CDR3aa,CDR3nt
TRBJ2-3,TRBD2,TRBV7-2,CASSFTTSGRGGDTQYF,TGTGCCAGCAGCTTTACGACTAGCGGGAGAGGGGGAGATACGCAGTATTTT
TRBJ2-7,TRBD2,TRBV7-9,CASSQGLAGVSYEQYF,TGTGCCAGCAGCCAAGGACTAGCGGGAGTATCCTACGAGCAGTACTTC
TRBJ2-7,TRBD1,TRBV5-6,CASSLGQGSYEQYF,TGTGCCAGCAGCCTCGGACAGGGGAGCTACGAGCAGTACTTC
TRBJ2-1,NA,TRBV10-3,CAIRESSYNEQFF,TGTGCCATCCGAGAAAGCTCCTACAATGAGCAGTTCTTC
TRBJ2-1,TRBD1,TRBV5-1,CASSLGTGIYNEQFF,TGCGCCAGCAGCTTGGGGACAGGGATTTACAATGAGCAGTTCTTC
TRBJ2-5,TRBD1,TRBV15,CATSREDRTTQYF,TGTGCCACCAGCAGAGAGGACAGGACGACCCAGTACTTC
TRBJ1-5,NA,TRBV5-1,CASSLGGEGQPQHF,TGCGCCAGCAGCTTGGGGGGAGAAGGCCAGCCCCAGCATTTT
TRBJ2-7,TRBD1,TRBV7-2,CASSRTGGYEQYF,TGTGCCAGCAGTCGGACAGGGGGGTACGAGCAGTACTTC
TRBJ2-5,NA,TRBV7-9,CASSLARGGVGETQYF,TGTGCCAGCAGCTTAGCCAGGGGCGGAGTAGGAGAGACCCAGTACTTC
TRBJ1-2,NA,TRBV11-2,CASSLEVGGYTF,TGTGCCAGCAGCTTAGAAGTTGGCGGCTACACCTTC
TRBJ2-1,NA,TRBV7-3,CASSQDSVAGNEQFF,TGTGCCAGCAGCCAAGACAGTGTAGCCGGCAATGAGCAGTTCTTC
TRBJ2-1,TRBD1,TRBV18,CASSQDRGLYNEQFF,TGTGCCAGCTCTCAAGACAGGGGGCTCTACAATGAGCAGTTCTTC
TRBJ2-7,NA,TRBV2,CASSEWGTAYEQYF,TGTGCCAGCAGTGAATGGGGGACTGCCTACGAGCAGTACTTC
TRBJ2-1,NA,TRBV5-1,CASSLTSSNNEQFF,TGCGCCAGCAGCTTGACTAGCTCCAACAATGAGCAGTTCTTC
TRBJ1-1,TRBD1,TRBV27,CASSWGQGAGTEAFF,TGTGCCAGCAGTTGGGGACAGGGGGCGGGAACTGAAGCTTTCTTT